This is a list of T cell receptor beta chains from one sample in a study of T-cell reconstitution after alpha-beta-depleted transplantation in children. Each CDR3 protein gets one entry after TCRdb re-called the PCR reads with MiXCR. Of under 140,000 distinct CDR3 sequences in the sample, about a tenth are singletons; the top ten hold 8% to 9.5%. The material was PBMCs from the stem cell graft donor, obtained from the stem cell graft. Receptors were obtained from a human donor who donated a stem cell graft to a child with acute lymphoblastic leukemia. Both conserved end residues are part of each CDR3. The D gene is left open where the match is weak. The size of a clone is reported for some rows only, either as once, few or many, or as a class for expanded clones.

CASSSWTVNQPQHF | TGTGCCAGCAGCTCCTGGACAGTCAATCAGCCCCAGCATTTT | TRBJ1-5 | TRBV6-2/TRBV6-3 | NA | 14 | many
CASRERGGPSTDTQYF | TGTGCCAGCAGAGAGCGGGGGGGCCCGAGCACAGATACGCAGTATTTT | TRBJ2-3 | TRBV21-1 | NA | 16 | many
CAISEYTGGPTDTQYF | TGTGCCATCAGTGAATATACGGGGGGGCCAACAGATACGCAGTATTTT | TRBJ2-3 | TRBV10-3 | TRBD2 | 16 | many
CASSQGQGGHREAFF | TGTGCCAGCAGCCAGGGACAGGGGGGTCACCGTGAAGCTTTCTTT | TRBJ1-1 | TRBV7-9 | TRBD1 | 15 | many
CSVVAGITDTQYF | TGCAGCGTTGTCGCGGGGATCACAGATACGCAGTATTTT | TRBJ2-3 | TRBV29-1 | NA | 13 | many
CSASTGAGAIDYEQYF | TGCAGTGCCTCCACGGGGGCGGGGGCAATCGATTACGAGCAGTACTTC | TRBJ2-7 | TRBV20-1 | NA | 16 | many
CASRAGGAINEQFF | TGTGCCAGCAGGGCCGGTGGGGCAATCAATGAGCAGTTCTTC | TRBJ2-1 | TRBV7-2 | NA | 14 | many
CASSTDRGRGYTF | TGTGCCAGCAGCACGGACAGGGGGCGAGGCTACACCTTC | TRBJ1-2 | TRBV7-2 | TRBD1 | 13 | many
CASSYSSRGNTEAFF | TGTGCCAGCAGCTATTCCTCGAGGGGGAACACTGAAGCTTTCTTT | TRBJ1-1 | TRBV7-9 | NA | 15 | many
CASSSRPGQGAGEQYF | TGCGCCAGCAGCTCCCGTCCTGGACAGGGGGCAGGCGAGCAGTACTTC | TRBJ2-7 | TRBV5-1 | TRBD1 | 16 | many
CASRPGTGWQPQHF | TGTGCCAGCAGGCCCGGGACAGGGTGGCAGCCCCAGCATTTT | TRBJ1-5 | TRBV6-5 | TRBD1 | 14 | many
CASRYSAGPNYGYTF | TGTGCCAGCAGGTATTCCGCTGGCCCCAACTATGGCTACACCTTC | TRBJ1-2 | TRBV5-5 | NA | 15 | NA
CASSQDNQNRYNEQFF | TGTGCCAGCAGCCAAGACAACCAGAATCGTTACAATGAGCAGTTCTTC | TRBJ2-1 | TRBV4-2 | NA | 16 | few
CATSRRGGRVETQYF | TGTGCCACCAGCCGTCGAGGGGGGAGGGTGGAGACCCAGTACTTC | TRBJ2-5 | TRBV15 | NA | 15 | many
CAISPGGMSSGANVLTF | TGTGCCATCAGTCCAGGGGGCATGAGCTCTGGGGCCAACGTCCTGACTTTC | TRBJ2-6 | TRBV10-3 | TRBD1 | 17 | many
CASSDPGLAGAYNEQFF | TGCGCCAGCAGCGACCCCGGACTAGCGGGAGCCTACAATGAGCAGTTCTTC | TRBJ2-1 | TRBV5-1 | TRBD2 | 17 | many
CSAEGQGVSFEQYF | TGCAGTGCTGAAGGGCAGGGGGTTTCCTTCGAGCAGTACTTC | TRBJ2-7 | TRBV20-1 | TRBD1 | 14 | many